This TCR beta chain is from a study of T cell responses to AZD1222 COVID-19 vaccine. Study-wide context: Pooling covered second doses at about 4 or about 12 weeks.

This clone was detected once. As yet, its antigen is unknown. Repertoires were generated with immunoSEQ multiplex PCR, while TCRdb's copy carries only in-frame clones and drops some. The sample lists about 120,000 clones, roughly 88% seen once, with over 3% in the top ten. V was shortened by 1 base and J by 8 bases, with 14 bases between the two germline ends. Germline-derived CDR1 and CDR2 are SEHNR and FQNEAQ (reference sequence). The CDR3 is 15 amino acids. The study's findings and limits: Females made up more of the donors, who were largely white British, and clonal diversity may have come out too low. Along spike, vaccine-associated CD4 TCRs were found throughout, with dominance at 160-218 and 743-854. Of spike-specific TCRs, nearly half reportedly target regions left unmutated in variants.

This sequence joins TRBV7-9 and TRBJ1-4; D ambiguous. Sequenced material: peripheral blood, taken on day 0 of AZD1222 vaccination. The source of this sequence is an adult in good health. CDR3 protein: CASSLGGLLREKLFF. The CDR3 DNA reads TGTGCCAGCAGCTTAGGCGGGCTTCTACGGGAAAAACTGTTTTTT.